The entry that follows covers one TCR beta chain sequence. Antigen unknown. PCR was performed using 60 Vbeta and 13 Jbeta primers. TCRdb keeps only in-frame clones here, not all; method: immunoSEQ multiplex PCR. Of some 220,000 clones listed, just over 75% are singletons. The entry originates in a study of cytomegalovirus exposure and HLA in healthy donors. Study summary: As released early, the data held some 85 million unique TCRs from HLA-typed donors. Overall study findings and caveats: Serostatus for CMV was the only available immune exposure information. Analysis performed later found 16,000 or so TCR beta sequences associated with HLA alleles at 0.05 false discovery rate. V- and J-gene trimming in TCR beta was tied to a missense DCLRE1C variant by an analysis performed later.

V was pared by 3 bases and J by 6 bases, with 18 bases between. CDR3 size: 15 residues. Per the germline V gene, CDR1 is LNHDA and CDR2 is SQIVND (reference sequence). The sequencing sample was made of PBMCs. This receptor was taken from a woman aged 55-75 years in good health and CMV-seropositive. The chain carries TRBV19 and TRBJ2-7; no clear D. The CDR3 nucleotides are TGTGCCAGTAGTATCCGCCCGACTGAGAGATCCGAGCAGTACTTC. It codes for CASSIRPTERSEQYF.